This T cell receptor (beta chain) was observed in a study of control samples from healthy donors and cancer patients (TCRdb year 2020). V is pruned by 1 base and J by 3 bases, leaving 7 bases of the junction without a gene match. The CDR3 numbers 17 residues from cysteine through phenylalanine. Here the CDR3 DNA is all that survives: 51 bases in frame from base 1. The germline V gene provides CDR1 SGHTA and CDR2 FQGTGA. Regarding this clone: No cognate antigen has been identified for it. Base qualities are not provided; no much larger clone lies one nucleotide away.

Libraries were prepared through the immunoSEQ multiplex PCR assay. TCRdb took this table from immuneACCESS and kept in-frame rearrangements with V and J called. Such tables lack part of the clones; where checked against another copy, unresolved V genes explain under half of the gap, and the rest is unexplained. A total of about 39,000 clones appear in this sample, around 88% of them only once. The leading ten clones occupy about 22% of the sample. This sequence was found in a woman in her fifties or sixties with lung cancer. The specimen sequenced was PBMCs. The rearranged chain carries TRBV7-3 and TRBJ2-1; a stretch of 9 junction bases matches TRBD2. The DNA reads TGTGCCAGCAGCTTAAGGGGGCTGACTAGCGGCTACAATGAGCAGTTCTTC. Translated, it reads CASSLRGLTSGYNEQFF. Extended through the reference TRBV7-3 and TRBJ2-1 proteins, this CDR3 yields the full variable domain: GAGVSQTPSNKVTEKGKYVELRCDPISGHTALYWYRQSLGQGPEFLIYFQGTGAADDSGLPNDRFFAVRPEGSVSTLKIQRTERGDSAVYLCASSLRGLTSGYNEQFFGPGTRLTVL.